This TCR beta chain emerged from a study of tissue T cells after allogeneic stem cell transplantation. General study findings and limits: Anatomically similar tissues had similar TCR repertoires within each patient. Alloreactivity or antigen specificity of tissue TCRs was not determined; some clones might be host cells. Blood and spleen captured only part of the tissue TCR repertoire.

Time point meaning: mouse harvest day 14 after allogeneic transplant. Mouse grafts combined 10^7 T-cell-depleted bone marrow cells with 10^6 splenic CD5+ T cells. This clone is medium-sized (0.01 to 0.1%) by share. What it recognizes is unknown. Gene names and germline match the mouse. The read comes to an end 1 residue before the CDR3 does, leaving the germline J gene to fill in the end. Repertoires were generated with immunoSEQ multiplex PCR, while TCRdb's copy carries only in-frame clones and drops some. Of under 9,000 clones detected, roughly a third appear once; the ten largest clones hold under 3.5%. The CDR3 has 15 residues. Per germline, CDR1 KGHPV and CDR2 FQNQEV (reference sequence). Deletions cut 4 bases from V and 3 bases from J, with 12 bases between.

The clonotype comes from a female BALB/c mouse given C57BL/6 T cells with graft-versus-host disease after an allogeneic hematopoietic cell transplant. The sequenced sample was skin. This chain uses TRBV26 with TRBJ1-4, with D perhaps matching TRBD1 (6 bases). CDR3 protein: CASSPYRAANERLFF. CDR3 bases read: TGTGCCAGCAGTCCCTACAGGGCGGCCAACGAAAGATTATTT.